This entry describes one T cell receptor beta chain. Its binding antigen is unknown. No much larger clonotype is one base removed from it; base qualities were not supplied. The CDR3 regions of human TCRbeta chains were analyzed by immunosequencing. For the original study's pipeline: TCRs in the repertoires were compared against a reference library of SARS-CoV-2-specific TCRs that had been generated with the MIRA antigen-specificity platform. Breadth was defined as the fraction of unique TCRs that were SARS-CoV-2-associated, and depth was defined as the fraction of total T cells that were SARS-CoV-2-associated. Using the MIRA data, each spike-specific TCR was mapped to the spike region that the TCR reacts to and placed in a CD4 or CD8 class. Log10-transformed breadth and depth values were compared by one-way ANOVA with Sidak's multiple comparisons tests. TCRdb obtained this table from immuneACCESS and retained in-frame rearrangements with V and J assigned. These tables miss some clones; where compared with another copy, unresolved V genes account for less than half of the shortfall, and the remainder is unexplained. D and trimming were read from the DNA, whereas the V and J calls and clone size are those reported in that table. Recorded for this sample are around 94,000 clones; roughly 90% of them occurred a single time. The ten largest clones add up to approximately 21% of the sample.

This entry comes from a study of T cell responses to AZD1222 COVID-19 vaccine (dated by TCRdb to the early 2020s). About the full investigation: AZD1222 recipients with second doses at about 4 weeks or about 12 weeks were pooled, because spike-specific TCR depth and breadth did not differ between schedules. Trial participants were enrolled into age subgroups of 18-55, 56-69 and 70-plus years, which contained around 140, 26 and 57 TCR-sequenced participants, respectively. A total of over 230 trial participants underwent TCR sequencing, of whom some 200 had received two doses of AZD1222 and around 26 had received two doses of the MenACWY control vaccine.

The time point label for this specimen denotes: baseline before first vaccination. The vaccinee samples were drawn from two UK trials, COV001 and COV002, one of which was a single-blind randomized controlled phase 2/3 trial testing AZD1222 (ChAdOx1 nCoV-19) in healthy adults. For TCRbeta chain sequencing, PBMC samples from trial participants were taken at day 0 and at day 28 after the second dose. Broad study findings and their caveats: Participants were mostly white British, with more females than males. The authors suggested clonal diversity may have been underestimated. Epitopes outside the regions mutated in the B.1.351 and B.1.1.7 variants were reportedly recognized by nearly half of the unique spike-specific TCRs. No day 14 peak-response samples were available, so repertoires were characterized only after the peak T cell response. Conclusions about previously exposed vaccinees are limited, since just 5 to 7 AZD1222 recipients were seropositive for SARS-CoV-2 at baseline. The 56-69-year group was small, and its depth increase did not reach significance, likely because of low power. Vaccine-associated CD4 TCRs spanned the whole spike protein, with dominant responses in regions 160-218 and 743-854. After two AZD1222 doses, spike-specific TCR breadth and depth were significantly higher than at day 0 and than in MenACWY recipients.

The receptor's source is an adult in good health. Sequencing used peripheral blood, obtained on day 0 of AZD1222 vaccination.

The CDR3 protein is CASSLTSGRISEQFF. The DNA sequence follows: TGCGCCAGCAGCTTGACTAGCGGGAGGATCTCCGAGCAGTTCTTC. The V and J segments used are TRBV5-1 and TRBJ2-1, and 12 junction bases match TRBD2. The germline V gene yields SGHRS for CDR1 and YFSETQ for CDR2. The CDR3 runs 15 amino acids, cysteine and phenylalanine included. Only the CDR3 portion is preserved as DNA: 45 bases, with reading frame beginning at the first base. The junction shows trimming of 1 base on V and 10 bases on J, and the gene matches do not reach 6 bases of it.